Listed below are T cell receptor beta chains from one sample, sequenced in a study of tumor-infiltrating lymphocytes in primary liver carcinoma. Via MiXCR, TCRdb re-called the multiplex PCR reads, giving one row per CDR3 protein. The table has approximately 300,000 distinct CDR3 sequences, about 60% seen once. The sequencing input was peripheral blood. These receptors were obtained from a man aged 35 to 55 with primary liver carcinoma and hepatitis B virus infection. The CDR3 runs from the conserved cysteine through the conserved F or W. Fields, in order: J gene, D gene, V gene, clone size, CDR3 DNA, CDR3 protein. D genes are given only for firm matches. Size tells how often a clone was seen (once, few, many) or the class of an expanded clone, and some rows leave it out.

TRBJ2-7	TRBD2	TRBV7-8	NA	TGTGCCAGCAGCTTAGCGTCGGCTAGCGGGTTTAGCTCCTACGAGCAGTACTTC	CASSLASASGFSSYEQYF
TRBJ2-1	NA	TRBV14	many	TGTGCCAGCAGCCAAGATCCGGGAAGTCTCTACAATGAGCAGTTCTTC	CASSQDPGSLYNEQFF
TRBJ2-5	NA	TRBV28	few	TGTGCCAGCAGCCGAACATGGGGACAAGAGACCCAGTACTTC	CASSRTWGQETQYF
TRBJ2-1	TRBD2	TRBV11-2	NA	TGTGCCAGCATGAAGCTAGCGGGAGGTAGATACAATGAGCAGTTCTTC	CASMKLAGGRYNEQFF
TRBJ2-3	TRBD1	TRBV28	few	TGTGCCAGCAGCCTTTTTAACAGGGGTACGCAGTATTTT	CASSLFNRGTQYF
TRBJ2-5	TRBD2	TRBV28	few	TGTGCCAGCAGGGGGGGACTAGCGGGGTTCCAAGAGACCCAGTACTTC	CASRGGLAGFQETQYF
TRBJ2-7	NA	TRBV6-6	many	TGTGCCAGCAGTTACGGCTCTTTTGGCGAGCAGTACTTC	CASSYGSFGEQYF
TRBJ2-7	NA	TRBV5-1	NA	TGCGCCAGCAGCCCCCGCGACTTCGGGACCTACGAGCAGTACTTC	CASSPRDFGTYEQYF
TRBJ2-3	NA	TRBV7-9	NA	TGTGCCAGCAGATCCAATCCGGGATTAGATACGCAGTATTTT	CASRSNPGLDTQYF
TRBJ2-5	NA	TRBV11-2	NA	TGTGCCCGCAGCTTTGCTGGGGAGACCCAGTACTTC	CARSFAGETQYF
TRBJ2-5	NA	TRBV29-1	once	TGCAGCGTTGAAGGGATCGACAGCCAAGGGACCCAGTACTTC	CSVEGIDSQGTQYF
TRBJ2-1	NA	TRBV5-5	few	TGTGCCAGCAGCTTGAAGTCTGAGCAGTTCTTC	CASSLKSEQFF
TRBJ2-4	TRBD1	TRBV6-5	few	TGTGCCAGCAGTCCAATCAGGGGGAAGGGGGACATTCAGTACTTC	CASSPIRGKGDIQYF
TRBJ2-7	NA	TRBV6-1	NA	TGTGCCAGCTCTAACAGGGGGGGCTACGAGCAGTACTTC	CASSNRGGYEQYF
TRBJ1-3	NA	TRBV12-3/TRBV12-4	many	TGTGCCAGCAGTTTAGTGGGGACTGGAAACACCATATATTTT	CASSLVGTGNTIYF
TRBJ2-7	NA	TRBV11-2	many	TGTGCCAGCAGCTTATCCTCGTCTCTGGCGTATACCCACGAGCAGTACTTC	CASSLSSSLAYTHEQYF
TRBJ1-1	NA	TRBV6-6	NA	TGTGCCAGCAGTAAACATACAGGGATGAAGGACACTGAAGCTTTCTTT	CASSKHTGMKDTEAFF
TRBJ2-1	NA	TRBV7-8	NA	TGTGCCAGCAGTGTTGCGGGGCCTTACAATGAGCAGTTCTTC	CASSVAGPYNEQFF
TRBJ2-1	NA	TRBV6-5	NA	TGTGCCAGCAGGGGGATGCCCTCCAATGGGCAATTCTTC	CASRGMPSNGQFF
TRBJ1-6	NA	TRBV28	NA	TGTGCCAGCAGTCCCCGGGCAGGTTATTCACCCCTCCACTTT	CASSPRAGYSPLHF
TRBJ2-1	TRBD2	TRBV12-3/TRBV12-4	NA	TGTGTCAGCAGTTTAGACCCTAGCGGGTACAATGAGCAGTTCTTC	CVSSLDPSGYNEQFF
TRBJ2-7	NA	TRBV5-4	NA	TGTGCCAGCAGCTCGGTAATGGCGGGTCCTAACGAGCAGTACTTC	CASSSVMAGPNEQYF
TRBJ1-5	NA	TRBV6-1	few	TGTGCCAGCAGTGAAGCGAGGGATGTGCCCCAGCATTTT	CASSEARDVPQHF
TRBJ2-1	NA	TRBV24-1	few	TGTGCCACCTCAGAAGGGCTTAATGAGCAGTTCTTC	CATSEGLNEQFF
TRBJ2-1	NA	TRBV12-5	NA	TGTGCTAGTGGTCTTGGGGGGTCCGGGAATGAGCAGTTCTTC	CASGLGGSGNEQFF
TRBJ2-7	NA	TRBV10-2	NA	TGCGCCAGCAGTCAAGGACCGATAGACTTCTCCCACGGGCAGTACTTC	CASSQGPIDFSHGQYF
TRBJ2-2	TRBD2	TRBV5-8	NA	TGTGCCAGCAGCCGGTTTCGGGGAAAACCAACTAGCGGGAGAAGTGCCGGGGAGCTCTTTTTT	CASSRFRGKPTSGRSAGELFF
TRBJ2-2	TRBD1	TRBV5-4	NA	TGTGCCAGCAGCCAAGACAGGGGGCCGGGGACCGGGGAGCTGTTTTTT	CASSQDRGPGTGELFF
TRBJ1-2	NA	TRBV4-2	NA	TGTACCAGCAGCCAATCCGTGGGGGGAGGCGGCTACACCTTC	CTSSQSVGGGGYTF
TRBJ2-5	NA	TRBV28	few	TGTGCCAGCAGAAAACAGGTGAAAGAGACCCAGTACTTC	CASRKQVKETQYF
TRBJ2-7	NA	TRBV12-3/TRBV12-4	NA	TGTGTCAGCAGTGTGCAGGGGCCCTATGAGCAGTACTTC	CVSSVQGPYEQYF
TRBJ2-7	NA	TRBV6-2/TRBV6-3	NA	TGTGCCAGCAGTGGATACAGGGAGTACGGCGAGCAGTACTTC	CASSGYREYGEQYF
TRBJ2-7	NA	TRBV12-3/TRBV12-4	NA	TGTGCTAGCAGCATCCCAGGACCCCCATACGAGCAGTACTTC	CASSIPGPPYEQYF
TRBJ2-1	TRBD2	TRBV11-1	NA	TGTGCCAGCAGCTCCCTCTCGACTAGCGGGAGTCGTAATGAGCAGTTCTTC	CASSSLSTSGSRNEQFF
TRBJ1-1	NA	TRBV12-3/TRBV12-4	many	TGTGCCAGCAGTCCCCGAGCTCGGGGGGGGCCAGGAGCTTTCTTT	CASSPRARGGPGAFF
TRBJ2-5	NA	TRBV29-1	NA	TGCGGCGTTGTAGGGGTCCAAGAGACCCAGTACTTC	CGVVGVQETQYF
TRBJ2-1	TRBD2	TRBV4-2	many	TGTGCCAGCAGCCCCTTTAAGACTAGCGGCTACAATGAGCAGTTCTTC	CASSPFKTSGYNEQFF
TRBJ2-4	TRBD2	TRBV5-1	NA	TGCGCCAGCAGCCCCGGGGGGGAAATTCTAGTCAAAAACATTCAGTACTTC	CASSPGGEILVKNIQYF
TRBJ2-7	NA	TRBV6-1	NA	TGTGCCAGCAGTGCTGTGGGGAGCCTTCACTACGAGCGGTACTTC	CASSAVGSLHYERYF
TRBJ1-1	NA	TRBV5-1	NA	TGCGCCAGCAGCGATGGGCAGGACACTAAAGCTTTCTTT	CASSDGQDTKAFF
TRBJ2-1	TRBD2	TRBV11-2	NA	TGTGCCAGCAGCTTAGGCATCGGGACTAGCGGTCAAGGGCGGTTCTTC	CASSLGIGTSGQGRFF
TRBJ2-1	TRBD1	TRBV11-1	NA	TGTGCCAGCGGCTCCGGTACAGGGGGCGGTGAGCAGTTCTTC	CASGSGTGGGEQFF
TRBJ2-6	NA	TRBV11-2	NA	TGTGCCAGCGGCCAGGGGGGGGCAGGTACTGGGGCCAACGTCCTGACTTTC	CASGQGGAGTGANVLTF
TRBJ1-1	NA	TRBV4-1	NA	TGCGCCAGCAGCCAGAAACAGGGAAGGAACACTGAAGCTTTCTTT	CASSQKQGRNTEAFF
TRBJ2-7	NA	TRBV5-4	few	TGTGCCAGCAGCCCCCCTTCAGGCTCCTTTTCCGAGCAGTACTTC	CASSPPSGSFSEQYF
TRBJ2-3	TRBD2	TRBV7-8	NA	TGTGCCAGCAGCAACCATCTAGCGGGGCGGGATACGCAGTATTTT	CASSNHLAGRDTQYF
TRBJ1-5	NA	TRBV6-1	NA	TGTGGCAGCAGCTACGGGGGAGGCAATCAGCCCCAGCATTTT	CGSSYGGGNQPQHF
TRBJ1-2	TRBD1	TRBV30	many	TGTGCCTGGAACCCAGACAGGGACTATGGCTACACCTTC	CAWNPDRDYGYTF
TRBJ2-3	TRBD2	TRBV6-6	NA	TGTACCAGCAGTTATCCCGGACTAGCGGGAGCAGTGAATACGCAGTATTTT	CTSSYPGLAGAVNTQYF
TRBJ2-1	TRBD2	TRBV30	few	TGTGCCTGGAGTTTCGGGAGGGACCACAATGAGCAGTTCTTC	CAWSFGRDHNEQFF
TRBJ2-7	NA	TRBV6-9	many	TGTGCCAGCAGTTATGACGGACGGCTTAGGGAGCAGTACTTC	CASSYDGRLREQYF